This T cell receptor beta chain emerged from a study of T-cell memory formation after mild COVID-19. Study information: Each donor largely had its own TCR clusters. General study results and limits: Nothing showed for sure that second-wave clones peaking on day 37 were SARS-CoV-2 specific. Clones that shrank (day 15 to 85) were balanced CD4/CD8, whereas later expanders leaned CD4+. CM and EM subsets held most contracting CD4+ clones; EMRA held CD8+ ones.

TCRdb itself ran the 5' RACE reads through MiXCR, one entry per CDR3 protein. This table holds fewer than 400,000 distinct CDR3 sequences, over 10% found once. Germline V gene sequence: CDR1 LGHDT, CDR2 YNNKEL (reference sequence). This CDR3 spans 17 amino acids. Losses at the gene ends were 0 bases for V and 0 bases for J; bases not matched to a gene: 8. On this clonotype itself: Antigen specificity is unknown.

This sequence joins TRBV3-1 and TRBJ2-7, with TRBD2 matching 7 bases. This receptor was identified in a man aged 18-30 years who had mild COVID-19 (a few samples of this study predate the infection). Cell type and time point are not known. Input material: PBMCs or a T cell subset sorted from them (not recorded which). The CDR3 nucleotides read TGTGCCAGCAGCCAAGATAGCCAGCGGGGCTACTCCTACGAGCAGTACTTC. Translated, it gives CASSQDSQRGYSYEQYF.